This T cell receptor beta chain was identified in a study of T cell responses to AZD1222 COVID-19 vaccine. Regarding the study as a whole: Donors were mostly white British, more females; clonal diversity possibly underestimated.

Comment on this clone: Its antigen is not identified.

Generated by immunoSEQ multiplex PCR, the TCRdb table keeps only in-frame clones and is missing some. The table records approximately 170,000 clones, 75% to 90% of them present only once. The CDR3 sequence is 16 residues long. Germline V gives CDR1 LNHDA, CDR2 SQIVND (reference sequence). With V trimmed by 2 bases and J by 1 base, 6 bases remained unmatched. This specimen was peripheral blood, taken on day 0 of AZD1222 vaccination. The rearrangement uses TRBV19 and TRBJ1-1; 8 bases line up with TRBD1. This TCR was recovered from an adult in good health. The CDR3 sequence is CASSILSGGANTEAFF. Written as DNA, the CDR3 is TGTGCCAGTAGTATATTGTCAGGGGGCGCGAACACTGAAGCTTTCTTT.